The clone carrying this T cell receptor (beta chain) has a count of ten or more. The entry originates in a study of identical twins. TCRdb independently ran MiXCR on the 5' RACE reads; one entry per CDR3 protein. The sample carries 700,000 or so distinct CDR3 sequences, 8.6% recorded once. This CDR3 is built from 15 residues. In germline, CDR1 is MNHNS, CDR2 SASEGT. J was trimmed by 3 bases and V by 7 bases; bases with no gene match: 10. The sample also formed part of further work on yellow fever vaccine responses in identical twins.

The chain links TRBV6-1 to TRBJ1-2; 8 bases agree with TRBD1. The receptor was isolated from a woman between 18 and 29 years old in good health. The sequencing input was PBMCs. The CDR3 reads CASNYHQGADYGYTF. CDR3 DNA sequence: TGTGCCAGCAACTACCATCAGGGGGCAGACTATGGCTACACCTTC.